This is a list of T cell receptor beta chains from one sample in a study of T cell responses to AZD1222 COVID-19 vaccine. Some clones are missing from TCRdb's copy, which holds only in-frame ones; the method was immunoSEQ multiplex PCR. The data show 140,000 to 150,000 clones, with 85% to 95% seen just once and approximately 12% held by the top ten. Specimen: peripheral blood, collected after recovery from COVID-19. All receptors come from an adult who had recovered from COVID-19. CDR3s include the opening cysteine and the closing phenylalanine or tryptophan. The D gene is left open where the match is weak. The size entry is marked missing in some rows and otherwise reads once, few, many or a size class.

CDR3 protein: CASSSHEGLGLFF
CDR3 DNA: TGTGCCAGCAGTTCTCACGAAGGGTTGGGGCTGTTTTTT
V gene: TRBV12-3/TRBV12-4
D gene: NA
clone size: NA
J gene: TRBJ2-2

CDR3 protein: CASSAGISGNTIYF
CDR3 DNA: TGTGCCAGCAGCGCAGGTATATCTGGAAACACCATATATTTT
V gene: TRBV7-8
D gene: NA
clone size: NA
J gene: TRBJ1-3

CDR3 protein: CASSPPSGRDATNEKLFF
CDR3 DNA: TGTGCCAGCAGCCCTCCCTCGGGCAGGGATGCAACTAATGAAAAACTGTTTTTT
V gene: TRBV7-9
D gene: NA
clone size: NA
J gene: TRBJ1-4

CDR3 protein: CASSEALGDTEAFF
CDR3 DNA: TGTGCCAGCAGTGAAGCGCTGGGGGACACTGAAGCTTTCTTT
V gene: TRBV6-1
D gene: NA
clone size: NA
J gene: TRBJ1-1

CDR3 protein: CASTPSGRSQAQFF
CDR3 DNA: TGTGCCAGCACCCCTAGCGGGAGGAGTCAGGCGCAGTTCTTC
V gene: TRBV28
D gene: TRBD2
clone size: NA
J gene: TRBJ2-1

CDR3 protein: CASSERQMTYNEQFF
CDR3 DNA: TGTGCCAGCAGTGAGAGGCAGATGACCTACAATGAGCAGTTCTTC
V gene: TRBV2
D gene: NA
clone size: once
J gene: TRBJ2-1

CDR3 protein: CASSLGLRGANEKLFF
CDR3 DNA: TGTGCCAGCAGCTTGGGTCTCCGGGGGGCTAATGAAAAACTGTTTTTT
V gene: TRBV5-8
D gene: NA
clone size: NA
J gene: TRBJ1-4

CDR3 protein: CASSPIWGRRETQYF
CDR3 DNA: TGTGCCAGCAGCCCCATCTGGGGGAGAAGGGAGACCCAGTACTTC
V gene: TRBV7-9
D gene: NA
clone size: NA
J gene: TRBJ2-5

CDR3 protein: CASSQWLAGGPSEQYF
CDR3 DNA: TGTGCCAGCAGCCAATGGCTAGCGGGAGGGCCGTCCGAGCAGTACTTC
V gene: TRBV14
D gene: TRBD2
clone size: NA
J gene: TRBJ2-7

CDR3 protein: CASSSTEGSGRTRIGEQFF
CDR3 DNA: TGTGCCAGCAGTTCAACGGAGGGTAGCGGGAGGACCAGGATAGGGGAGCAGTTCTTC
V gene: TRBV27
D gene: TRBD2
clone size: NA
J gene: TRBJ2-1

CDR3 protein: CAGVRSEGEQFF
CDR3 DNA: TGTGCCGGAGTTCGTTCCGAGGGGGAGCAGTTCTTC
V gene: TRBV7-3
D gene: NA
clone size: once
J gene: TRBJ2-1

CDR3 protein: CASSVGTGGADTQYF
CDR3 DNA: TGTGCCAGCAGCGTCGGGACGGGGGGAGCAGATACGCAGTATTTT
V gene: TRBV9
D gene: TRBD2
clone size: NA
J gene: TRBJ2-3

CDR3 protein: CASSLEGVGTEAFF
CDR3 DNA: TGCGCCAGCAGCTTGGAAGGGGTGGGCACTGAAGCTTTCTTT
V gene: TRBV5-1
D gene: NA
clone size: NA
J gene: TRBJ1-1

CDR3 protein: CASSSGQSNEQFF
CDR3 DNA: TGTGCCAGTAGTTCCGGACAGTCCAATGAGCAGTTCTTC
V gene: TRBV19
D gene: NA
clone size: NA
J gene: TRBJ2-1

CDR3 protein: CATSRVREMNTEAFF
CDR3 DNA: TGTGCCACCAGCAGAGTGCGGGAGATGAACACTGAAGCTTTCTTT
V gene: TRBV15
D gene: NA
clone size: NA
J gene: TRBJ1-1

CDR3 protein: CASTIAPGADTEAFF
CDR3 DNA: TGTGCCAGCACCATCGCTCCGGGGGCGGACACTGAAGCTTTCTTT
V gene: TRBV6-5
D gene: NA
clone size: once
J gene: TRBJ1-1

CDR3 protein: CASSHNSGSADTQYF
CDR3 DNA: TGTGCCAGCAGCCATAATAGCGGGAGTGCAGATACGCAGTATTTT
V gene: TRBV5-4
D gene: TRBD2
clone size: NA
J gene: TRBJ2-3

CDR3 protein: CASSRGVAGDEQYF
CDR3 DNA: TGTGCCAGCAGCCGCGGAGTAGCGGGAGACGAGCAGTACTTC
V gene: TRBV3-1/TRBV3-2
D gene: TRBD2
clone size: NA
J gene: TRBJ2-7

CDR3 protein: CASNPPPGTDTQYF
CDR3 DNA: TGTGCCAGCAATCCCCCCCCCGGCACAGATACGCAGTATTTT
V gene: TRBV2
D gene: NA
clone size: NA
J gene: TRBJ2-3

CDR3 protein: CASSQEAPQGAGNTIYF
CDR3 DNA: TGCGCCAGCAGCCAAGAGGCTCCTCAGGGCGCTGGAAACACCATATATTTT
V gene: TRBV4-1
D gene: NA
clone size: NA
J gene: TRBJ1-3

CDR3 protein: CASSESLGLAGQETQYF
CDR3 DNA: TGCGCCAGCAGTGAGTCTTTGGGTCTAGCGGGCCAAGAGACCCAGTACTTC
V gene: TRBV10-1
D gene: TRBD2
clone size: NA
J gene: TRBJ2-5

CDR3 protein: CASSLGGNGYTF
CDR3 DNA: TGTGCCAGCAGCTTGGGAGGGAATGGCTACACCTTC
V gene: TRBV5-4
D gene: NA
clone size: few
J gene: TRBJ1-2

CDR3 protein: CASSSRTAMNTEAFF
CDR3 DNA: TGTGCCAGCAGCTCACGGACAGCGATGAACACTGAAGCTTTCTTT
V gene: TRBV7-9
D gene: NA
clone size: NA
J gene: TRBJ1-1

CDR3 protein: CASSSGQGAGDTEAFF
CDR3 DNA: TGTGCCAGCAGTTCGGGACAGGGGGCAGGGGACACTGAAGCTTTCTTT
V gene: TRBV28
D gene: TRBD1
clone size: once
J gene: TRBJ1-1

CDR3 protein: CASSPDRGRIVTEAFF
CDR3 DNA: TGTGCCAGCTCACCTGACAGGGGGCGTATCGTCACTGAAGCTTTCTTT
V gene: TRBV18
D gene: TRBD1
clone size: once
J gene: TRBJ1-1

CDR3 protein: CASSLWLQQGLGTTDTQYF
CDR3 DNA: TGCGCCAGCAGCCTGTGGCTCCAACAGGGTTTAGGGACCACAGATACGCAGTATTTT
V gene: TRBV5-1
D gene: NA
clone size: once
J gene: TRBJ2-3

CDR3 protein: CASSLGAGGNTIYF
CDR3 DNA: TGTGCCAGCAGCTTAGGGGCAGGGGGAAACACCATATATTTT
V gene: TRBV7-9
D gene: NA
clone size: NA
J gene: TRBJ1-3

CDR3 protein: CASSFRQGAKGAYGYTF
CDR3 DNA: TGTGCCAGCAGCTTTAGACAGGGGGCCAAGGGGGCGTATGGCTACACCTTC
V gene: TRBV28
D gene: TRBD1
clone size: NA
J gene: TRBJ1-2

CDR3 protein: CASSPDRTTYEQYF
CDR3 DNA: TGCGCCAGCAGCCCCGACCGAACAACCTACGAGCAGTACTTC
V gene: TRBV4-1
D gene: NA
clone size: once
J gene: TRBJ2-7

CDR3 protein: CASSELLKGYYGYTF
CDR3 DNA: TGTGCCAGCAGTGAATTACTGAAGGGTTACTATGGCTACACCTTC
V gene: TRBV2
D gene: NA
clone size: NA
J gene: TRBJ1-2

CDR3 protein: CASSPAGSSYEQYF
CDR3 DNA: TGTGCCAGCAGTCCGGCCGGGAGCTCCTACGAGCAGTACTTC
V gene: TRBV28
D gene: NA
clone size: NA
J gene: TRBJ2-7